A selection of T cell receptor beta chains follows, all from one sample in a study of cytomegalovirus exposure and HLA in healthy donors. Profiled with immunoSEQ multiplex PCR; TCRdb holds only in-frame clones, not every one. The profile covers 210,000 or so clones, with over 80% appearing a single time and roughly a tenth taken by the ten largest. Sequenced input: PBMCs. The receptors were sampled from a woman aged 50 to 65 in good health and CMV-seropositive. Both conserved end residues are part of each CDR3. The D gene is left open where the match is weak. Only part of the rows carry a size: once, few, many, or a class if the clone is expanded.

TRBJ2-7 | 14 | NA | TRBV6-5 | NA | TGTGCCAGCAGTTACTTACAGTACACCTACGAGCAGTACTTC | CASSYLQYTYEQYF
TRBJ1-5 | 14 | NA | TRBV28 | NA | TGTGCCAGCAACCCCAGGGATTTTAATCAGCCCCAGCATTTT | CASNPRDFNQPQHF
TRBJ1-1 | 14 | NA | TRBV7-3 | few | TGTGCCAGCAGCTTAAATTCCCGGGACACTGAAGCTTTCTTT | CASSLNSRDTEAFF
TRBJ2-4 | 13 | NA | TRBV27 | once | TGTGCCAGCAGTTTCTTGAGGGGGAACATTCAGTACTTC | CASSFLRGNIQYF
TRBJ2-1 | 15 | TRBD2 | TRBV7-9 | NA | TGTGCCAGCAGCCCTCAGACTAGCGCCTACAATGAGCAGTTCTTC | CASSPQTSAYNEQFF
TRBJ2-1 | 13 | NA | TRBV19 | NA | TGTGCCAGTAGTATAGGGAGCAGCGGTAAGCAGTTCTTC | CASSIGSSGKQFF
TRBJ2-1 | 13 | NA | TRBV7-2 | NA | TGTGCCAGCAGCTTGGTACGGGGGGCCCAGCAGTTCTTC | CASSLVRGAQQFF
TRBJ1-1 | 13 | TRBD1 | TRBV6-5 | few | TGTGCCAGCAGTCCTGCCGGGACAGGAGAAGCTTTCTTT | CASSPAGTGEAFF
TRBJ1-5 | 15 | NA | TRBV19 | NA | TGTGCCACTCAAACGCAGGGGAATAGCAATCAGCCCCAGCATTTT | CATQTQGNSNQPQHF
TRBJ1-4 | 14 | NA | TRBV5-4 | few | TGTGCCAGCAGCTTGGAGGGGCACGGTGAAAAACTGTTTTTT | CASSLEGHGEKLFF